A selection of T cell receptor beta chains follows, all from one sample in a study of T cell responses to AZD1222 COVID-19 vaccine. The assay was immunoSEQ multiplex PCR, and TCRdb's table has in-frame clones only and misses some. The data contain 150,000 to 200,000 clones, more than 80% of them singletons. The specimen comprised peripheral blood, sampled on day 0 of AZD1222 vaccination. The receptors shown here come from an adult in good health. Both conserved end residues are trimmed from each CDR3.

v_call | cdr3_aa
TRBV27 | ASGTGDTIY
TRBV6-5 | ASSYLGMNTEAF
TRBV7-9 | ASSLGTDTQY
TRBV15 | ATSRERGRLFYGYT
TRBV10-1 | ASSESVETGELF
TRBV11-2 | ASSLVGWDTGELF
TRBV6-5 | ASSNPGRTTDTQY
TRBV5-1 | ASSYVAGGMETQY
TRBV4-1 | ASSQDGPPDTQY
TRBV7-3 | ASSLTRRDEQF
TRBV5-8 | ASSPAMIHQPQH
TRBV11-2 | ASSLSGGALNEQF
TRBV7-2 | ASSLVRLYEQY
TRBV9 | ASSVRDTFYYNEQF
TRBV6-2/TRBV6-3 | ASSYFPDRYNEQF
TRBV7-9 | ASSLYANSPLH
TRBV19 | ASSPGLARTDTQY
TRBV12-3/TRBV12-4 | ASSRLAEAF